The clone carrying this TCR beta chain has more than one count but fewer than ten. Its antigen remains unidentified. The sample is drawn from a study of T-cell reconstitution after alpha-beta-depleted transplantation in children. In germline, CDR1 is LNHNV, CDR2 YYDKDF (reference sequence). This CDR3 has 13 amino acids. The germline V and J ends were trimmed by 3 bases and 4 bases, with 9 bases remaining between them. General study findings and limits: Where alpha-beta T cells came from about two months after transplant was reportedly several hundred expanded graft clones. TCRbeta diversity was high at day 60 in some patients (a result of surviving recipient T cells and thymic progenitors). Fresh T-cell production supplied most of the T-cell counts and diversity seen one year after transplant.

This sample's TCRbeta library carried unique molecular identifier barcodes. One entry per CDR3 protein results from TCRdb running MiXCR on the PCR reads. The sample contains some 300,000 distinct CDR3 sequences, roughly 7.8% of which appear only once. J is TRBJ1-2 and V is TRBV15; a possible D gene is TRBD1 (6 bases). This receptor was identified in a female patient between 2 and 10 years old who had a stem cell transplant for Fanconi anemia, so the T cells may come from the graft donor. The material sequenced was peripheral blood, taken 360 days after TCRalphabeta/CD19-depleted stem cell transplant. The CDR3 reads CATSSPDSYGYTF. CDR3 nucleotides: TGTGCCACCAGCAGCCCGGACAGCTATGGCTACACCTTC.